This T cell receptor (beta chain) was captured in a study of blood T cell repertoires in COVID-19. Study-level background: Italy, Spain and the United States were the sources of the convalescent and acute COVID-19 samples. Sample material is recorded as cDNA or gDNA derived from T cells, B-cell-depleted T cells, or PBMCs.

The assay was immunoSEQ multiplex PCR, and TCRdb's table has in-frame clones only and misses some. The sample has some 180,000 clones, 70% to 90% seen once. This CDR3 has 12 residues. Germline CDR1 is GTSNPN and CDR2 is SVGIG (reference sequence). V was trimmed by 7 bases and J by 7 bases, leaving 13 bases between them. The V gene is TRBV30, the J gene TRBJ1-4; D ambiguous. This clonotype was obtained from a woman older than 75 with COVID-19, enrolled during active disease. The sequenced sample was peripheral blood. CDR3 sequence (DNA): TGTGCCTACGGCGAGGTTACTGAAAAACTGTTTTTT. Encoded protein: CAYGEVTEKLFF.